The present entry profiles one T cell receptor (beta chain) with its context. Its specificity is unknown. Sequencing was at deep level. Sequenced by immunoSEQ multiplex PCR; TCRdb stores in-frame clones only, minus some. There are about 2.3 million clones in the sample; approximately 95% occur only once, and about 0.41% lies in the top ten. The sample belongs to a study of shared clonotypes between healthy human individuals. Across the study: CD4 naive and CD4 memory each took three plates per donor, while CD8 naive took two and CD8 memory one.

Notes on the study in general: Memory subsets generally showed smaller estimated richness than naive subsets did. Rarefaction revealed incomplete sorted-subset sequencing despite large depth.

CDR1 and CDR2 (germline): SQVTM, ANQGSEA. The CDR3 runs 13 residues. The V gene lost 4 bases and the J gene lost 5 bases, with 12 bases spanning the gap. This TCR came from a man between 18 and 29 years old in good health. Some clones in this sample may be carry-over from other donors' samples. The chain combines TRBV29-1 with TRBJ2-1; tentatively, D is TRBD2 (6 bases). The sample taken for sequencing was naive CD4+ T cells from PBMCs. Subset: CD45RA+ positively selected. This chain's CDR3 is CSVGGTSNNEQFF. CDR3 nucleotide sequence: TGCAGCGTTGGGGGGACTTCTAACAATGAGCAGTTCTTC.